This T cell receptor (beta chain) was sequenced for a study of T cells in Graves' hyperthyroidism and ophthalmopathy. RNA transcripts yielded amplified TCR beta CDR3 regions. Carried out on the TCR CDR3, a first-round RT-PCR used the HTBI primer set. TCRdb re-analysed the multiplex PCR reads in MiXCR, keeping a single row per CDR3 protein. The sample shows hundreds of thousands of distinct CDR3 sequences, around 20% of them seen only once. Study conclusions and caveats: From stable hyperthyroidism, ophthalmopathy was set apart by a 13 V-J model. For ophthalmopathy, model prediction preceded onset by a median roughly 6.3 months.

This CDR3 comprises 14 residues. Trimming shortened V by 4 bases and J by 0 bases, and 10 bases separated the two germline ends. In germline, CDR1 is SGHRS, CDR2 YFSETQ. This clonotype was found many times. The antigen remains undetermined. Exclusion criteria comprised uncontrolled infection, other autoimmune disease, pregnancy or lactation. Over 9 ml of fresh peripheral blood supplied the PBMCs. The source material was blood. The TCR comes from a man aged 25-45 years with Graves' ophthalmopathy. The V gene is TRBV5-1, the J gene TRBJ1-2; D might be TRBD1 (5 bases). The CDR3 bases are TGCGCCAGCAGCGAGCAAGGGGCTAACTATGGCTACACCTTC. Its protein product is CASSEQGANYGYTF.